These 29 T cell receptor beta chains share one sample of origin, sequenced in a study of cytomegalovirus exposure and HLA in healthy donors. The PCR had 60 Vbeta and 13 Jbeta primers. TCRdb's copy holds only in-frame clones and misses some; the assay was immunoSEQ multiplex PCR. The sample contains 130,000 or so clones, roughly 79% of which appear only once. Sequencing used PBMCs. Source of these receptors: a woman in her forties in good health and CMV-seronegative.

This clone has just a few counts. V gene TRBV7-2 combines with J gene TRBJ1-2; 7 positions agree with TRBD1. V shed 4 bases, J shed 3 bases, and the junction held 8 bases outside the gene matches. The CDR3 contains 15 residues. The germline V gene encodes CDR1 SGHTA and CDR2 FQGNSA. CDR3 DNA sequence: TGTGCCAGCAGCTCAAGCCAGGGACAGTACTATGGCTACACCTTC. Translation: CASSSSQGQYYGYTF.

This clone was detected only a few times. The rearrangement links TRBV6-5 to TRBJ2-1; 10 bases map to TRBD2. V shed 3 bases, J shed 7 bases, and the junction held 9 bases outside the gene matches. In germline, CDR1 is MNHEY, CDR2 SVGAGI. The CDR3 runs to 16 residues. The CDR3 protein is CASSYLAGAQTNEQFF. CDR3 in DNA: TGTGCCAGCAGTTATCTAGCGGGGGCCCAAACAAATGAGCAGTTCTTC.

The CDR3 DNA follows: TGTGCCAGCAGTGCCGGTGAAGCTTTCTTT. Its protein product is CASSAGEAFF. This chain uses TRBV28 with TRBJ1-1; no clear D gene. The CDR3 runs 10 residues. V shed 5 bases and J shed 7 bases, with 5 bases lying between them. CDR1 is MDHEN, CDR2 SYDVKM, per germline.

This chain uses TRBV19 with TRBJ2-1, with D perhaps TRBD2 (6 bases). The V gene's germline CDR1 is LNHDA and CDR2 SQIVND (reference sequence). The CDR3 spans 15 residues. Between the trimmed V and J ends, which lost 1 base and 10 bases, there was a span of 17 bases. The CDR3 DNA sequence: TGTGCCAGTAGTATAGTAACTAGCTTGGGGGTGGAGCAGTTCTTC. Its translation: CASSIVTSLGVEQFF.

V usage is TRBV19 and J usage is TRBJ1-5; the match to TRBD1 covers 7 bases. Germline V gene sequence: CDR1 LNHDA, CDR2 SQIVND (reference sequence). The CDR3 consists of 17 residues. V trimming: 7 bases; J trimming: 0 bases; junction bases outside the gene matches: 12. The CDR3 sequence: CASMSRDRTYSNQPQHF. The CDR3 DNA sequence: TGTGCCAGTATGAGTCGGGACAGAACTTATAGCAATCAGCCCCAGCATTTT. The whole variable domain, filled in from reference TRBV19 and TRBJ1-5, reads DGGITQSPKYLFRKEGQNVTLSCEQNLNHDAMYWYRQDPGQGLRLIYYSQIVNDFQKGDIAEGYSVSREKKESFPLTVTSAQKNPTAFYLCASMSRDRTYSNQPQHFGDGTRLSIL.

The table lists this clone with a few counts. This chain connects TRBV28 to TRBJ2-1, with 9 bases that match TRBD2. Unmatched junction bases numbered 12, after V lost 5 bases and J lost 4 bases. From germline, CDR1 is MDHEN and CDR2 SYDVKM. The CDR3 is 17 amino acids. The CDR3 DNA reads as TGTGCCAGCAGTCTTACCCCTGGACTAGCGCTATACAATGAGCAGTTCTTC. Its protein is CASSLTPGLALYNEQFF. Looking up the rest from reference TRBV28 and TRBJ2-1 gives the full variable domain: DVKVTQSSRYLVKRTGEKVFLECVQDMDHENMFWYRQDPGLGLRLIYFSYDVKMKEKGDIPEGYSVSREKKERFSLILESASTNQTSMYLCASSLTPGLALYNEQFFGPGTRLTVL.

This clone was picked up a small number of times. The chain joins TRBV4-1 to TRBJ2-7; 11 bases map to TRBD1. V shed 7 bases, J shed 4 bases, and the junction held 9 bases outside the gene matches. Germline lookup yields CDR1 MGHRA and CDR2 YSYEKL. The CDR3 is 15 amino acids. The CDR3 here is CASKPTRDRGYEQYF. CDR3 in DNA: TGCGCCAGCAAACCCACCCGGGACAGGGGGTACGAGCAGTACTTC.

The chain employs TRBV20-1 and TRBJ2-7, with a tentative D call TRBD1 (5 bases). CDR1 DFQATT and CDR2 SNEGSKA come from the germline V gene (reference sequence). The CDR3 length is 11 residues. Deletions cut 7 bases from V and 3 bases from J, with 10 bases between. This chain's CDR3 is CSGGRDYEQYF. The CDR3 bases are TGCAGTGGTGGCAGGGACTACGAGCAGTACTTC.

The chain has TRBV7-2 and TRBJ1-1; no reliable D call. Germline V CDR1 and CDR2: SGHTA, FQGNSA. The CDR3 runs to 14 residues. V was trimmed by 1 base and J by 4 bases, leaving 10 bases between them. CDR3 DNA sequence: TGTGCCAGCAGCTTAGATAGGGAGACCACTGAAGCTTTCTTT. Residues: CASSLDRETTEAFF. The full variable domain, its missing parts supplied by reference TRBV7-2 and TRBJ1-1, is GAGVSQSPSNKVTEKGKDVELRCDPISGHTALYWYRQSLGQGLEFLIYFQGNSAPDKSGLPSDRFSAERTGGSVSTLTIQRTQQEDSAVYLCASSLDRETTEAFFGQGTRLTVV.

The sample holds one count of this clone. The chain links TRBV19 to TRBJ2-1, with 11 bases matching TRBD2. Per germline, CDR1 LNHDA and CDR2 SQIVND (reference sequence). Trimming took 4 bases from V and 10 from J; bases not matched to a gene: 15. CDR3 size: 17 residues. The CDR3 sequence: CASSSREVAGGVGEQFF. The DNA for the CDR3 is TGTGCCAGTAGTAGTCGGGAGGTAGCGGGAGGGGTAGGAGAGCAGTTCTTC. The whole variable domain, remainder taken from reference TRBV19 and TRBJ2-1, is DGGITQSPKYLFRKEGQNVTLSCEQNLNHDAMYWYRQDPGQGLRLIYYSQIVNDFQKGDIAEGYSVSREKKESFPLTVTSAQKNPTAFYLCASSSREVAGGVGEQFFGPGTRLTVL.

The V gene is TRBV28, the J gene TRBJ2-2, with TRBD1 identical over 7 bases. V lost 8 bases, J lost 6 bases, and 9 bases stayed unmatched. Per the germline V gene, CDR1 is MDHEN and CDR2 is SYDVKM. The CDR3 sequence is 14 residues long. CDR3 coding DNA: TGTGCCAGCTCATCAGGGGGTTGGGCCGGGGAGCTGTTTTTT. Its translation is CASSSGGWAGELFF. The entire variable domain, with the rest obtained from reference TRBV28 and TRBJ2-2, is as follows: DVKVTQSSRYLVKRTGEKVFLECVQDMDHENMFWYRQDPGLGLRLIYFSYDVKMKEKGDIPEGYSVSREKKERFSLILESASTNQTSMYLCASSSGGWAGELFFGEGSRLTVL.

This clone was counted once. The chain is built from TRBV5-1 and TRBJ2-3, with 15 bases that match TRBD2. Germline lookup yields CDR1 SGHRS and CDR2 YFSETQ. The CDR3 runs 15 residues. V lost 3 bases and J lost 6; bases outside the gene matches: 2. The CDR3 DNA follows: TGCGCCAGCAGCTCCGGGACTAGCGGGAGGGATACGCAGTATTTT. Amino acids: CASSSGTSGRDTQYF.

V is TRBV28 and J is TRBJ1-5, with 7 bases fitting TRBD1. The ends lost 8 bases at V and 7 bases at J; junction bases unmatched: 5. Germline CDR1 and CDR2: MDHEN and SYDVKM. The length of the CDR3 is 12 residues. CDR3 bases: TGTGCCAGCCGACAGGGCCGACAGCCCCAGCATTTT. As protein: CASRQGRQPQHF.

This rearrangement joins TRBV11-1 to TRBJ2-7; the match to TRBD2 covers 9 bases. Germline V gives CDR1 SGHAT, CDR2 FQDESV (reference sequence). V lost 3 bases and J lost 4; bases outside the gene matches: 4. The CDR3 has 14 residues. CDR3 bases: TGTGCCAGCAGCTTTACGAGCGGGAGGTACGAGCAGTACTTC. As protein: CASSFTSGRYEQYF.

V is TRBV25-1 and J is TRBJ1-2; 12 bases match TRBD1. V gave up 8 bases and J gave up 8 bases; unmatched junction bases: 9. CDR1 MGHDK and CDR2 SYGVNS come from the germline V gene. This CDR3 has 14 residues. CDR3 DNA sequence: TGTGCCAGCGCGGGGACAGGGGGCGCGAAGGGCTACACCTTC. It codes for CASAGTGGAKGYTF.

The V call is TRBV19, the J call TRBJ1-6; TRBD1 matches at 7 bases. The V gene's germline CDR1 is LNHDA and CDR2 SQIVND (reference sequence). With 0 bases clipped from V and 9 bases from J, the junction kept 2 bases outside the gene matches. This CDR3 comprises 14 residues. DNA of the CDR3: TGTGCCAGTAGTATAGAAAGGGGGCTTTCACCCCTCCACTTT. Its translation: CASSIERGLSPLHF.

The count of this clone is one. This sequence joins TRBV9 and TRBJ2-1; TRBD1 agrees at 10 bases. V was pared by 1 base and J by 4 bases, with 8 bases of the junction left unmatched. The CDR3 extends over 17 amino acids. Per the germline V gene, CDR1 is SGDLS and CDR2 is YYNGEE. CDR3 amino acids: CASSVMGQGIEYNEQFF. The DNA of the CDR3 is TGTGCCAGCAGCGTAATGGGACAGGGGATTGAATACAATGAGCAGTTCTTC.

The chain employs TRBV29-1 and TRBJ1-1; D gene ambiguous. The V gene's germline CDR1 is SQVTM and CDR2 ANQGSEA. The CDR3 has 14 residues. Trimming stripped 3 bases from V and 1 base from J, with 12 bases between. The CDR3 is CSVERRNSNTEAFF. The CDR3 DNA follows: TGCAGCGTTGAGAGGCGGAATTCGAACACTGAAGCTTTCTTT.

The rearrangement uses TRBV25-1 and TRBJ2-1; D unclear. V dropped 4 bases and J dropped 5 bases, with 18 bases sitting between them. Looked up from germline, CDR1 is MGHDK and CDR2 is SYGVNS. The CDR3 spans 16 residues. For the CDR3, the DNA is TGTGCCAGCAGTGGAGAACGAGATCCAATAAACAATGAGCAGTTCTTC. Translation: CASSGERDPINNEQFF.

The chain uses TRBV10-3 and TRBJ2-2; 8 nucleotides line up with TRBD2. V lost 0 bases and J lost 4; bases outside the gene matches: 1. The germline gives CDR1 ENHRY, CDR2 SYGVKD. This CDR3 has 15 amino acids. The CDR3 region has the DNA TGTGCCATCAGTGAGTCGCTAGCGGGCACCGGGGAGCTGTTTTTT. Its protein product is CAISESLAGTGELFF.

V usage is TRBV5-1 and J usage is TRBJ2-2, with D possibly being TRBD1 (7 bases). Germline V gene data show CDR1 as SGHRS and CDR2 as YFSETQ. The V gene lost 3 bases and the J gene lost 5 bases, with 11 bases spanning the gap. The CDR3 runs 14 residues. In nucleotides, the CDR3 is TGCGCCAGCAGCTGGTCAGGGGGGACCGGGGAGCTGTTTTTT. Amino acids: CASSWSGGTGELFF.

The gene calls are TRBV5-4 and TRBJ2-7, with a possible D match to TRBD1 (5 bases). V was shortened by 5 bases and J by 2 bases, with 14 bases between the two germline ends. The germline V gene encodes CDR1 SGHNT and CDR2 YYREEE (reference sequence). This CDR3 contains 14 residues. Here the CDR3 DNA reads TGTGCCAGCAGTTCACCAACAGGAGCCTACGAGCAGTACTTC. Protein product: CASSSPTGAYEQYF.

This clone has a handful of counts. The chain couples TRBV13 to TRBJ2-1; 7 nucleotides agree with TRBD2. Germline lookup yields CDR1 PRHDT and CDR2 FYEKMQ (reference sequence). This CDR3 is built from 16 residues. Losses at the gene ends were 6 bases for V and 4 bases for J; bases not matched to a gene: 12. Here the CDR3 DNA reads TGTGCCAGCAGTCGTCGCCTCGGGACTACTTACAATGAGCAGTTCTTC. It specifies CASSRRLGTTYNEQFF.

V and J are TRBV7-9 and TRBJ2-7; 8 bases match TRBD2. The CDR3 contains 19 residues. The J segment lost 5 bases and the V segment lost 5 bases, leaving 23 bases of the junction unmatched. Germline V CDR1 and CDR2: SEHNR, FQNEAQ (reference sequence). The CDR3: CASSRTGGREGQFFHEQYF. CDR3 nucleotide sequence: TGTGCCAGCAGCCGAACCGGGGGACGGGAGGGCCAGTTTTTCCACGAGCAGTACTTC.

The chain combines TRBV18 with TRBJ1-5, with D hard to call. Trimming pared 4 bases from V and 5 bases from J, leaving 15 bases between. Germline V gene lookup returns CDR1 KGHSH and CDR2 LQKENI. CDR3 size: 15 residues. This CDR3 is CASSLSGSWDQPQHF. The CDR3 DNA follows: TGTGCCAGCTCACTAAGCGGTTCCTGGGATCAGCCCCAGCATTTT.

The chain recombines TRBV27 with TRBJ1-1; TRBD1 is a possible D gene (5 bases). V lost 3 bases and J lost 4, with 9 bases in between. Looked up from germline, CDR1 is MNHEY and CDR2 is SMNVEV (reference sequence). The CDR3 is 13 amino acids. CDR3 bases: TGTGCCAGCAGTTTTACCGGGGGCACTGAAGCTTTCTTT. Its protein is CASSFTGGTEAFF.

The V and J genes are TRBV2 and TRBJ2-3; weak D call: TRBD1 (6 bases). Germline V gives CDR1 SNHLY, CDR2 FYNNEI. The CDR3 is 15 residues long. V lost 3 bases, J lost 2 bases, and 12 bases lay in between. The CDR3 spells CASSELQGTTDTQYF. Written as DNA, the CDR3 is TGTGCCAGCAGTGAGCTACAGGGAACCACAGATACGCAGTATTTT.

In DNA form, the CDR3 reads TGTGCCAGCAGTTTCAGGGGGCGGGTAGGGTCAGATACGCAGTATTTT. It specifies CASSFRGRVGSDTQYF. The rearrangement uses TRBV6-6 and TRBJ2-3; 8 bases are a match to TRBD1. The CDR3 has 16 residues. Trimming cost V 4 bases and J 4 bases; bases outside gene matches: 10. Germline CDR1 is MNHNY and CDR2 is SVGAGI (reference sequence).

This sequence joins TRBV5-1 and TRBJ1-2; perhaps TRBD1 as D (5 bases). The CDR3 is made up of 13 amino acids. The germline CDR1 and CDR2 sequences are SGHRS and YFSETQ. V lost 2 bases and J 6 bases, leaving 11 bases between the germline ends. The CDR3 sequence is CASSFYRSDGYTF. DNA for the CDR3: TGCGCCAGCAGCTTCTACAGGAGCGATGGCTACACCTTC.